The 13 T cell receptor beta chains given below trace back to one sample, sequenced in a study of T cells expressing NK-cell markers. TCRdb re-called the 5' RACE reads, yielding one record per CDR3 amino acid sequence without DNA. The table gives about 460,000 distinct CDR3 sequences; the top ten clones make up over 1.3% of it. Sequenced sample: blood T cells: a sorted CD56 or NKG2C T cell subset, CD4+ or CD8+ T cells, or bulk PBMC T cells (not recorded which). These receptors originate from a woman aged 45-65 years in good health.

This sequence joins TRBV15 and TRBJ1-4. This CDR3 has 13 residues. The germline CDR1 and CDR2 sequences are LNHNV and YYDKDF (reference sequence). The chain's CDR3 is CATQGGTNEKLFF.

The chain carries TRBV9 and TRBJ2-1; the TRBD2 assignment by TCRdb is unverifiable without DNA. Per the germline V gene, CDR1 is SGDLS and CDR2 is YYNGEE. The CDR3 runs to 16 residues. The CDR3 spells CASSARTSGSWDEQFF.

The chain uses TRBV12-3 or TRBV12-4 and TRBJ1-1. The CDR3 loop spans 11 amino acids. The CDR3 is CASRSGTEAFF.

V and J are TRBV20-1 and TRBJ1-1; TCRdb's D call of TRBD1 is untestable without DNA. The CDR3 contains 17 residues. Germline CDR1 reads DFQATT; CDR2 reads SNEGSKA (reference sequence). CDR3 sequence: CSASVREGILTPREAFF.

This chain joins TRBV7-8 and TRBJ2-7; TCRdb selects TRBD1, and the lack of DNA leaves this call unchecked. Germline CDR1 is SGHVS and CDR2 is FQNEAQ. The CDR3 contains 17 residues. The CDR3 spells CASSHPIDRMGSYEQYF.

The chain is built from TRBV27 and TRBJ2-2. CDR3 length: 14 amino acids. Germline V gene sequence: CDR1 MNHEY, CDR2 SMNVEV (reference sequence). The chain's CDR3 is CASNSVDGTGELFF.

The chain combines TRBV18 with TRBJ1-1; TCRdb designates TRBD1, a call that cannot be tested without DNA. The CDR3 contains 16 residues. Germline V gene lookup returns CDR1 KGHSH and CDR2 LQKENI. CDR3 loop: CASSPKLTTGLAEAFF. Variable domain in full (rest from reference TRBV18 and TRBJ1-1): NAGVMQNPRHLVRRRGQEARLRCSPMKGHSHVYWYRQLPEEGLKFMVYLQKENIIDESGMPKERFSAEFPKEGPSILRIQQVVRGDSAAYFCASSPKLTTGLAEAFFGQGTRLTVV.

The V and J genes are TRBV6-6 and TRBJ2-7; the D call from TCRdb, TRBD1, cannot be confirmed without DNA. The CDR3 sequence is 15 residues long. Germline CDR1 is MNHNY and CDR2 is SVGAGI (reference sequence). The CDR3 sequence: CASSPTGGTTYEQYF.

The genes are TRBV5-1 and TRBJ2-1; TCRdb designates TRBD2, a call that cannot be tested without DNA. Germline CDR1 is SGHRS and CDR2 is YFSETQ. The CDR3 is made up of 16 amino acids. CDR3 region: CASSLVAGGGYNEQFF.

The CDR3: CASSSRGLAGANTGELFF. The V call is TRBV5-1, the J call TRBJ2-2; TCRdb's D gene call, TRBD2, goes unchecked for lack of DNA. CDR1 and CDR2 from the germline V gene are SGHRS and YFSETQ. There are 18 residues in the CDR3.

CDR3 residues: CATADPSDTQYF. V and J are TRBV15 and TRBJ2-3. Germline V gene lookup returns CDR1 LNHNV and CDR2 YYDKDF (reference sequence). This CDR3 contains 12 residues.

J is TRBJ2-1 and V is TRBV7-8; TCRdb proposes TRBD2, but this gene call is untestable without DNA. The CDR3 has 14 amino acids. Germline values: CDR1 SGHVS, CDR2 FQNEAQ. The CDR3 sequence is CASSLARTSNEQFF.

The gene calls are TRBV20-1 and TRBJ2-2; with no DNA, the TCRdb D assignment of TRBD2 cannot be verified. The CDR3 has 12 amino acids. Germline assignment: CDR1 DFQATT and CDR2 SNEGSKA (reference sequence). The chain's CDR3 is CSATSPLGELFF.